The 10 T cell receptor beta chains listed next were all sequenced from one sample in a study of T cells after posttransplantation cyclophosphamide. Clones were sequenced by immunoSEQ multiplex PCR, and TCRdb holds only the in-frame ones, with some missing. The sample shows approximately 56,000 clones, 94% of them seen only once. Sequenced input: PBMCs. All receptors come from a woman aged 25-40 years in good health and a related stem cell transplant donor.

The rearrangement links TRBV28 to TRBJ2-7; 8 bases map to TRBD2. The CDR3 extends over 13 amino acids. Germline CDR1 and CDR2: MDHEN and SYDVKM. With V trimmed by 6 bases and J by 2 bases, 3 bases remained unmatched. CDR3 DNA: TGTGCCAGCAGCCCGGGGGGGCCCTACGAGCAGTACTTC. It specifies CASSPGGPYEQYF.

This sequence joins TRBV5-6 and TRBJ1-2, with 7 bases lining up with TRBD1. Germline trimming cut 5 bases from V and 2 bases from J; bases unmatched to any gene: 6. CDR3 length: 14 amino acids. The germline V gene encodes CDR1 SGHDT and CDR2 YYEEEE. CDR3 sequence: CASSKDRVNYGYTF. In DNA form, the CDR3 reads TGTGCCAGCAGTAAAGACAGGGTGAACTATGGCTACACCTTC. The variable domain in full, completed from reference TRBV5-6 and TRBJ1-2, reads DAGVTQSPTHLIKTRGQQVTLRCSPKSGHDTVSWYQQALGQGPQFIFQYYEEEERQRGNFPDRFSGHQFPNYSSELNVNALLLGDSALYLCASSKDRVNYGYTFGSGTRLTVV.

The J gene is TRBJ2-1, the V gene TRBV7-8; TRBD2 is a possible D gene (6 bases). The V and J ends lost 2 bases and 10 bases respectively, with 21 bases between them. The CDR3 covers 16 residues. CDR1 is SGHVS, CDR2 FQNEAQ, per germline. CDR3 sequence: CASSLRQGGTVGEQFF. CDR3 sequence (DNA): TGTGCCAGCAGCTTACGGCAGGGCGGGACTGTAGGAGAGCAGTTCTTC.

This chain uses TRBV19 with TRBJ2-3; 10 nucleotides agree with TRBD2. Germline V gene data show CDR1 as LNHDA and CDR2 as SQIVND (reference sequence). V was pared by 6 bases and J by 7 bases, with 7 bases of the junction left unmatched. The length of the CDR3 is 14 residues. The CDR3: CASRISGGMNTQYF. CDR3 coding DNA: TGTGCCAGTAGAATTAGCGGGGGGATGAATACGCAGTATTTT.

This chain links TRBV5-6 with TRBJ2-7; 10 bases fit TRBD1. Germline V CDR1 and CDR2: SGHDT, YYEEEE. The CDR3 loop spans 15 amino acids. Trimming removed 4 bases from V and 2 bases from J; junction bases left unmatched: 6. CDR3 DNA: TGTGCCAGCAGCCTGGGACAGGGGTTAACCTACGAGCAGTACTTC. Protein product: CASSLGQGLTYEQYF.

The chain is built from TRBV30 and TRBJ2-2, with TRBD1 identical over 8 bases. Germline CDR1 reads GTSNPN; CDR2 reads SVGIG (reference sequence). The CDR3 contains 16 residues. V lost 3 bases, J lost 0 bases, and 6 bases stayed unmatched. CDR3 nucleotide sequence: TGTGCCTGGAGCCCCCTGGGACAGGCGAACACCGGGGAGCTGTTTTTT. Its translation: CAWSPLGQANTGELFF.

The rearrangement links TRBV7-9 to TRBJ1-5; 8 positions match TRBD1. This CDR3 has 17 residues. Germline values: CDR1 SEHNR, CDR2 FQNEAQ (reference sequence). J lost 6 bases, V lost 1 base, and 11 bases had no gene match. CDR3 in amino acids: CASSLGAGQGVTQPQHF. DNA of the CDR3: TGTGCCAGCAGCTTAGGCGCCGGACAGGGTGTTACTCAGCCCCAGCATTTT.

This clone appeared once. The chain recombines TRBV19 with TRBJ1-1; no clear D gene. This CDR3 is built from 14 residues. Germline values: CDR1 LNHDA, CDR2 SQIVND (reference sequence). Trimming pared 1 base from V and 0 bases from J, leaving 6 bases between. The CDR3 sequence is CASSIGDMNTEAFF. CDR3 nucleotide sequence: TGTGCCAGTAGTATAGGAGACATGAACACTGAAGCTTTCTTT.

The V and J genes are TRBV7-3 and TRBJ2-5; 11 bases agree with TRBD2. Unmatched junction bases numbered 4, after V lost 5 bases and J lost 2 bases. This CDR3 has 15 residues. Germline loops: CDR1 SGHTA, CDR2 FQGTGA. The CDR3 loop reads CASSLSGGAQETQYF. The CDR3 DNA is TGTGCCAGCAGCCTTAGCGGGGGGGCACAAGAGACCCAGTACTTC.

This sequence joins TRBV29-1 and TRBJ1-2, with TRBD1 matching over 7 bases. V dropped 3 bases and J dropped 4; count of bases not matched to a gene: 14. This CDR3 comprises 16 residues. Germline V gives CDR1 SQVTM, CDR2 ANQGSEA. In DNA form, the CDR3 reads TGCAGCGTTGAGGAAAAAATACAGGGGTGGTTCTATGGCTACACCTTC. This codes for CSVEEKIQGWFYGYTF.